Detailed here is one T cell receptor beta chain. Naive CD8 cells comprised CD45RO-negative, CCR7-positively selected cells, excluding terminally differentiated effector memory CD45RA+ cells. Everyone who donated was a Caucasian adult who lived in Nashville, Tennessee. 200 to 250 ng DNA, about 28,000 T cell genomes, went into each sorted-subset replicate PCR. Generated by immunoSEQ multiplex PCR, the TCRdb table keeps only in-frame clones and is missing some. This sample has about 2 million clones; 85% to 95% occur once, and the top ten carry around 1.1%. This specimen belongs to a study of shared clonotypes between healthy human individuals. The receptor comes from a man between 18 and 29 years old in good health. Sequences were obtained from naive CD8+ T cells sorted from blood.

The CDR3 nucleotides read TGTGCCAGCGCAACAGATACGCAGTATTTT. Protein sequence: CASATDTQYF. This chain joins TRBV11-2 and TRBJ2-3; D uncertain. The CDR3 loop spans 10 amino acids. Germline loops: CDR1 SGHAT, CDR2 FQNNGV. The V gene lost 8 bases and the J gene lost 3 bases, with 3 bases spanning the gap.